The 26 T cell receptor beta chains below all came from one sample that was sequenced in a study of technical replicates of blood from several donors. The data were produced by immunoSEQ multiplex PCR, yet TCRdb's version contains in-frame clones alone and is incomplete. The repertoire includes 55,000 to 75,000 clones, 91% of them detected once, and 3% to 5% sits in the top ten. The sample consisted of PBMCs. These receptors came from a human donor in good health. Some clones in this sample may be carry-over from other donors' samples.

The V and J genes are TRBV6-5 and TRBJ2-5; unclear D gene. V was pared by 6 bases and J by 5 bases, with 7 bases between. CDR1 is MNHEY, CDR2 SVGAGI, per germline. This CDR3 comprises 11 residues. DNA of the CDR3: TGTGCCAGCAGGAAAACTGAGACCCAGTACTTC. Its translation: CASRKTETQYF.

The rearrangement links TRBV6-1 to TRBJ1-2; 9 nucleotides line up with TRBD1. The J segment lost 7 bases and the V segment lost 5 bases, leaving 11 bases of the junction unmatched. CDR3 length: 15 amino acids. Germline CDR1 reads MNHNS; CDR2 reads SASEGT. In DNA form, the CDR3 reads TGTGCCAGCAGTCTACAGGGGGCGAACTACTTTGGCTACACCTTC. This gives the protein CASSLQGANYFGYTF.

V and J are TRBV14 and TRBJ2-2, with 13 positions matching TRBD2. J was trimmed by 0 bases and V by 4 bases; bases with no gene match: 5. Germline loops: CDR1 SGHDN, CDR2 FVKESK. The CDR3 loop spans 18 amino acids. The CDR3 nucleotides are TGTGCCAGCAGCCTTAGGACTAGCGGGGGACCGAACACCGGGGAGCTGTTTTTT. Translation: CASSLRTSGGPNTGELFF.

This rearrangement joins TRBV18 to TRBJ2-1, with TRBD2 matching over 11 bases. V lost 6 bases, J lost 0 bases, and 7 bases stayed unmatched. The CDR3 has 17 residues. Per the germline V gene, CDR1 is KGHSH and CDR2 is LQKENI. CDR3 nucleotides: TGTGCCAGCTCCCCGACTAGCGGGGACCGCTCCTACAATGAGCAGTTCTTC. Its translation is CASSPTSGDRSYNEQFF.

This clone was counted once. The V call is TRBV6-1, the J call TRBJ1-2; D not resolved. V was trimmed by 2 bases and J by 0 bases, leaving 7 bases between them. Germline CDR1 reads MNHNS; CDR2 reads SASEGT. The CDR3 runs to 14 residues. This CDR3 is CASSESSANYGYTF. The CDR3 DNA sequence: TGTGCCAGCAGTGAATCGTCTGCTAACTATGGCTACACCTTC.

V and J are TRBV7-2 and TRBJ1-6; maybe TRBD1 (5 bases). Trimming took 1 base from V and 7 from J, leaving 14 bases between them. This CDR3 comprises 16 residues. The V gene's germline CDR1 is SGHTA and CDR2 FQGNSA. CDR3 sequence (DNA): TGTGCCAGCAGCTTAGGTAGGCTTGCAGGGAATTCACCCCTCCACTTT. Encoded protein: CASSLGRLAGNSPLHF.

This clone was counted between two and nine times. Its ends do not fully match the called genes, so a read error is possible. The chain has TRBV2 and TRBJ1-5; 9 bases fit TRBD1. Per the germline V gene, CDR1 is SNHLY and CDR2 is FYNNEI. The CDR3 sequence is 17 residues long. The CDR3 DNA reads TGTGCCAGCAGTAAAGCGTGGGGACAGGGCAGGAATCAGCCCCAGCATTTT. Protein: CASSKAWGQGRNQPQHF.

This chain connects TRBV6-5 to TRBJ2-7, with 9 bases that match TRBD1. Looked up from germline, CDR1 is MNHEY and CDR2 is SVGAGI. V lost 6 bases and J lost 1; bases outside the gene matches: 7. The CDR3 has 15 residues. The CDR3 loop is CASRPGTGYSYEQYF. CDR3 in DNA: TGTGCCAGCAGACCCGGGACAGGGTATTCCTACGAGCAGTACTTC.

The gene calls are TRBV7-8 and TRBJ1-4, with D possibly being TRBD1 (6 bases). Per germline, CDR1 SGHVS and CDR2 FQNEAQ. The V end was cut by 5 bases, the J end by 8 bases, with 12 bases between. The length of the CDR3 is 13 residues. The DNA of the CDR3 is TGTGCCAGCAGCCTCCGGACAGAGGAAAAACTGTTTTTT. Its protein is CASSLRTEEKLFF.

The DNA for the CDR3 is TGTGCCAGCAGCTTAGCCGGGACAAACTCCGAGCAGTACTTC. It specifies CASSLAGTNSEQYF. V usage is TRBV7-8 and J usage is TRBJ2-7, with a possible D match to TRBD1 (6 bases). Germline V gene data show CDR1 as SGHVS and CDR2 as FQNEAQ. The CDR3 loop spans 14 amino acids. Trimming pared 0 bases from V and 6 bases from J, leaving 12 bases between.

This clone has a single count. The chain recombines TRBV6-5 with TRBJ1-1, with D maybe TRBD1 (5 bases). The CDR3 runs to 15 residues. Trimming shortened V by 3 bases and J by 8 bases, and 19 bases separated the two germline ends. From germline, CDR1 is MNHEY and CDR2 SVGAGI. CDR3 sequence: CASSYRGSLWGEAFF. CDR3 bases: TGTGCCAGCAGTTATCGGGGGTCACTCTGGGGCGAAGCTTTCTTT.

The chain has TRBV13 and TRBJ1-2; 7 bases map to TRBD1. Losses at the gene ends were 4 bases for V and 7 bases for J; bases not matched to a gene: 15. CDR1 and CDR2 from the germline V gene are PRHDT and FYEKMQ (reference sequence). The CDR3 covers 16 residues. Written as DNA, the CDR3 is TGTGCCAGCAGCTATCTCCAGGGGGTGGCAACTGGTGGCTACACCTTC. It yields the protein CASSYLQGVATGGYTF.

The chain links TRBV18 to TRBJ1-1, with D uncertain. Looked up from germline, CDR1 is KGHSH and CDR2 is LQKENI. V lost 6 bases to trimming and J lost 1 base, with 9 bases between them. The CDR3 covers 13 residues. CDR3 sequence: CASSPTSNTEAFF. The CDR3 DNA is TGTGCCAGCTCCCCTACGTCGAACACTGAAGCTTTCTTT.

The gene calls are TRBV5-6 and TRBJ2-1; D is uncertain. The CDR3 is 13 residues long. Germline values: CDR1 SGHDT, CDR2 YYEEEE. Trimming removed 5 bases at V and 6 bases at J, with 12 bases between. This chain's CDR3 is CASSPSIPNEQFF. CDR3 in DNA: TGTGCCAGCAGTCCTAGTATCCCCAATGAGCAGTTCTTC.

The J gene is TRBJ2-7, the V gene TRBV19; 9 positions agree with TRBD1. Looked up from germline, CDR1 is LNHDA and CDR2 is SQIVND (reference sequence). V shed 4 bases, J shed 5 bases, and the junction held 12 bases outside the gene matches. This CDR3 is 16 amino acids long. CDR3 in amino acids: CASSRDSGTGTHEQYF. DNA for the CDR3: TGTGCCAGTAGTAGGGACTCCGGGACAGGGACTCACGAGCAGTACTTC.

The chain employs TRBV4-1 and TRBJ2-1; 13 bases are a match to TRBD2. The CDR3 is made up of 17 amino acids. CDR1 and CDR2 from the germline V gene are MGHRA and YSYEKL. The V and J ends lost 3 bases and 7 bases, in that order; junction bases with no gene match: 9. The CDR3 DNA is TGCGCCAGCAGCCACTGGACTAGCGGGAGCATGCGGAATGAGCAGTTCTTC. It codes for CASSHWTSGSMRNEQFF.

This CDR3 is CASSPQGETQYF. Written as DNA, the CDR3 is TGTGCCAGCAGCCCCCAGGGGGAGACCCAGTACTTC. The chain is built from TRBV11-2 and TRBJ2-5; TRBD1 is a possible D gene (6 bases). Germline CDR1 and CDR2: SGHAT and FQNNGV. V lost 5 bases to trimming and J lost 5 bases, with 9 bases between them. The CDR3 has 12 residues.

The chain combines TRBV15 with TRBJ2-3, with 9 bases lining up with TRBD2. The CDR3 is made up of 14 amino acids. V lost 3 bases to trimming and J lost 2 bases; unmatched junction nucleotides: 0. Germline CDR1 is LNHNV and CDR2 is YYDKDF (reference sequence). The CDR3 sequence is CATSRGLATDTQYF. CDR3 DNA: TGTGCCACCAGCAGGGGACTAGCCACAGATACGCAGTATTTT.

The chain is built from TRBV2 and TRBJ1-5; TRBD1 agrees at 7 bases. Trimming removed 4 bases from V and 7 bases from J; junction bases left unmatched: 4. The CDR3 loop spans 13 amino acids. CDR1 and CDR2 from the germline V gene are SNHLY and FYNNEI. CDR3 DNA: TGTGCCAGCAGTGGACAGGGTCCCCAGCCCCAGCATTTT. This codes for CASSGQGPQPQHF.

This chain uses TRBV4-2 with TRBJ2-1, with TRBD2 identical over 10 bases. The germline V gene has CDR1 LGHNA and CDR2 YNFKEQ. Trimming cost V 1 base and J 5 bases; bases outside gene matches: 5. The CDR3 contains 16 residues. CDR3 bases: TGTGCCAGCAGCCAAGGTGGACTAGCGGTCAACAATGAGCAGTTCTTC. Protein: CASSQGGLAVNNEQFF.

The rearrangement joins TRBV9 to TRBJ2-2; 7 bases agree with TRBD1. Germline trimming cut 4 bases from V and 5 bases from J; bases unmatched to any gene: 14. This CDR3 comprises 17 residues. CDR1 and CDR2 (germline): SGDLS, YYNGEE. The CDR3 region is CASSPRGDSWETGELFF. CDR3 coding DNA: TGTGCCAGCAGCCCACGAGGGGACAGTTGGGAAACCGGGGAGCTGTTTTTT.

This clone appeared once. The chain recombines TRBV29-1 with TRBJ1-1; tentative D call: TRBD1 (5 bases). The germline gives CDR1 SQVTM, CDR2 ANQGSEA. This CDR3 has 13 amino acids. V dropped 4 bases and J dropped 6 bases, with 15 bases sitting between them. CDR3 DNA: TGCAGCGTTGTATCCAGGGCCAACGCTGAAGCTTTCTTT. Protein: CSVVSRANAEAFF. Using reference TRBV29-1 and TRBJ1-1 for the parts outside the CDR3, the full variable domain is SAVISQKPSRDICQRGTSLTIQCQVDSQVTMMFWYRQQPGQSLTLIATANQGSEATYESGFVIDKFPISRPNLTFSTLTVSNMSPEDSSIYLCSVVSRANAEAFFGQGTRLTVV.

This chain uses TRBV6-1 with TRBJ2-1, with 7 bases lining up with TRBD2. Germline CDR1 reads MNHNS; CDR2 reads SASEGT. V gave up 4 bases and J gave up 13 bases; unmatched junction bases: 4. This CDR3 is 11 amino acids long. This CDR3 is CASSVRDYQFF. CDR3 nucleotide sequence: TGTGCCAGCAGTGTCCGGGACTATCAGTTCTTC.

V and J are TRBV7-3 and TRBJ2-3, with 14 bases aligning to TRBD2. This CDR3 has 18 residues. With 5 bases clipped from V and 4 bases from J, the junction kept 11 bases outside the gene matches. In germline, CDR1 is SGHTA, CDR2 FQGTGA. DNA for the CDR3: TGTGCCAGCAGCCTAGATTTCGGGGGACTAGCGGGGGCAGATACGCAGTATTTT. Translating gives CASSLDFGGLAGADTQYF.

The chain uses TRBV7-8 and TRBJ1-2; D is perhaps TRBD1 (6 bases). The CDR3 covers 15 residues. CDR1 and CDR2 (germline): SGHVS, FQNEAQ. V lost 3 bases to trimming and J lost 5 bases, with 16 bases between them. The CDR3 sequence is CASSFGQGRGYGYTF. In DNA, the CDR3 is TGTGCCAGCAGCTTTGGCCAGGGGAGAGGTTATGGCTACACCTTC.

This clone was seen just once. The chain links TRBV2 to TRBJ1-6; D ambiguous. Germline V lookup: CDR1 SNHLY, CDR2 FYNNEI. The CDR3 sequence is 15 residues long. V was clipped by 4 bases and J by 1 base, with 8 bases between them. The CDR3 protein is CASSVPGSYNSPLHF. The CDR3, as DNA: TGTGCCAGCAGTGTACCGGGATCCTATAATTCACCCCTCCACTTT.